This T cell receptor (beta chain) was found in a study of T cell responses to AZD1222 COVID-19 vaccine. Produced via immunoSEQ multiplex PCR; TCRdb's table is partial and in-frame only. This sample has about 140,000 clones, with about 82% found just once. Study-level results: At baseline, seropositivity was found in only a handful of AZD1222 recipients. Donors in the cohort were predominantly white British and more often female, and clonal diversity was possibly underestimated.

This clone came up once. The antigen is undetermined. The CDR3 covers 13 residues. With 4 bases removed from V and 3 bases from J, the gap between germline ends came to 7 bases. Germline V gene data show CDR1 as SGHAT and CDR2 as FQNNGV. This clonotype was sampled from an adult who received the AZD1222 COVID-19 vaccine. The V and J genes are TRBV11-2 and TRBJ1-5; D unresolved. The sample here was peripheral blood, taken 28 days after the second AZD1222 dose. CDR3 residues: CASSSDINQPQHF. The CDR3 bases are TGTGCCAGCAGCTCGGATATCAATCAGCCCCAGCATTTT.